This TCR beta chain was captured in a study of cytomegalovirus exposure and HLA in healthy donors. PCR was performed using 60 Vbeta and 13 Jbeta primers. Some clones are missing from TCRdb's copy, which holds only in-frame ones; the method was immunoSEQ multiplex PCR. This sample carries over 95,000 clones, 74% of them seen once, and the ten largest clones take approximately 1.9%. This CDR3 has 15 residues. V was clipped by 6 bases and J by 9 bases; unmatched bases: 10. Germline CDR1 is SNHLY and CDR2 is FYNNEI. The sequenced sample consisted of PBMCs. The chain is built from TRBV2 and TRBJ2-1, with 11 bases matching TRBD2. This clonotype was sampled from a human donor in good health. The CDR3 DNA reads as TGTGCCAGCAGGATCGAGCCTAGCGGGGGGTTTGAGCAGTTCTTC. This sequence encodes CASRIEPSGGFEQFF.